This T cell receptor beta chain is drawn from a study of CD8 T cell repertoires and HIV-1 epitope variants. For the study at large: IL-2, IL-7 and IL-15 were added on days 3 and 7 of roughly 10-day cultures.

Survey-depth immunoSEQ sequencing covered TCR beta CDR3 regions. This table comes from immunoSEQ multiplex PCR, and its TCRdb copy is limited to in-frame clones, with some not included. The sample has some 100,000 clones, 60% to 80% seen once. V dropped 5 bases and J dropped 0 bases, with 16 bases sitting between them. The CDR3 spans 16 residues. The germline V gene encodes CDR1 MDHEN and CDR2 SYDVKM. This clone has a handful of counts. Its specificity is not known. Study outcomes and limitations: Five or six clonotypes recognized Nef KF9, one HW9, none TAALDMSHF.

J is TRBJ1-1 and V is TRBV28; D is ambiguous. What was sequenced was uncultured baseline CD8+ T cells from peripheral blood mononuclear cells (PBMCs). The clonotype originates from a male donor with HIV. CDR3 bases: TGTGCCAGCAGTGGTAGCCCCGGAGGAATGAACACTGAAGCTTTCTTT. Protein product: CASSGSPGGMNTEAFF.